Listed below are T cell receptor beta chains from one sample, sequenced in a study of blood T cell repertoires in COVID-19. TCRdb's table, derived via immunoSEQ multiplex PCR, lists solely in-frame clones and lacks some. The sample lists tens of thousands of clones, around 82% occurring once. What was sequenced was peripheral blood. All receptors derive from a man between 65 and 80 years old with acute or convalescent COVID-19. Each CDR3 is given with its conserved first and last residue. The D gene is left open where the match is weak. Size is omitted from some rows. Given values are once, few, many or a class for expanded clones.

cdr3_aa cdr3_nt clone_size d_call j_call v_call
CASSPQGQGRPGLTFNEQFF TGTGCCAGCTCACCACAGGGACAGGGCCGACCGGGACTAACTTTCAATGAGCAGTTCTTC NA TRBD1 TRBJ2-1 TRBV18
CASRHRQGPTEAFF TGTGCCAGCAGACACAGACAGGGGCCCACTGAAGCTTTCTTT NA TRBD1 TRBJ1-1 TRBV7-2
CASSSRQGSGTEAFF TGTGCCAGCAGCTCAAGACAGGGAAGCGGCACTGAAGCTTTCTTT NA TRBD1 TRBJ1-1 TRBV7-2
CASSLFPGRDEQFF TGCGCCAGCAGCCTTTTCCCCGGGAGAGACGAGCAGTTCTTC NA NA TRBJ2-1 TRBV5-1
CASSPAGGHTGELFF TGTGCCAGCTCACCAGCAGGGGGCCACACCGGGGAGCTGTTTTTT NA TRBD1 TRBJ2-2 TRBV18
CASSASGSKDNEQFF TGTGCCAGCAGCGCCAGCGGGAGTAAGGACAATGAGCAGTTCTTC NA TRBD2 TRBJ2-1 TRBV9
CASSITGGYEQYF TGTGCCAGCAGCATTACAGGGGGCTACGAGCAGTACTTC NA TRBD1 TRBJ2-7 TRBV7-2
CASSFTEAKNIQYF TGCGCCAGCAGCTTCACAGAAGCCAAAAACATTCAGTACTTC once NA TRBJ2-4 TRBV5-1
CATSRGQGAGEKLFF TGTGCCACCAGCAGAGGACAGGGGGCGGGCGAAAAACTGTTTTTT NA TRBD1 TRBJ1-4 TRBV15
CARSFALAGGPSTDTQYF TGTGCCAGAAGCTTCGCACTAGCGGGAGGGCCGAGCACAGATACGCAGTATTTT NA TRBD2 TRBJ2-3 TRBV5-3
CASSAGQGQYEQYF TGTGCCAGCAGCGCGGGACAGGGCCAGTACGAGCAGTACTTC NA TRBD1 TRBJ2-7 TRBV9
CASSQSRQGTHEQFF TGTGCCAGCAGTCAATCTAGACAGGGTACCCATGAGCAGTTCTTC NA TRBD1 TRBJ2-1 TRBV27
CASSTTGTGSPLHF TGTGCCAGCAGCACCACAGGGACGGGCTCACCCCTCCACTTT once NA TRBJ1-6 TRBV21-1
CASSLAAGAVDEQFF TGCGCCAGCAGCTTGGCGGCGGGAGCAGTCGATGAGCAGTTCTTC NA TRBD2 TRBJ2-1 TRBV5-1
CASSYGSTLHEQYF TGTGCCAGCAGTTACGGGAGTACGTTGCACGAGCAGTACTTC once NA TRBJ2-7 TRBV6-5
CASGPSQRGYNEQFF TGTGCTAGTGGTCCCTCCCAGCGGGGCTACAATGAGCAGTTCTTC NA TRBD2 TRBJ2-1 TRBV12-5
CASSQESGSSYNEQFF TGCGCCAGCAGCCAAGAAAGCGGTAGCTCCTACAATGAGCAGTTCTTC few NA TRBJ2-1 TRBV4-1
CASSLEGLGNQPQHF TGTGCCAGCAGCTTGGAAGGTCTAGGCAATCAGCCCCAGCATTTT NA NA TRBJ1-5 TRBV5-8
CASSEVGGLNTGELFF TGTGCCAGCAGTGAGGTTGGGGGCCTCAACACCGGGGAGCTGTTTTTT NA NA TRBJ2-2 TRBV2
CASSSRQGASYNEQFF TGTGCCAGCAGTTCGAGACAGGGGGCGTCATACAATGAGCAGTTCTTC NA TRBD1 TRBJ2-1 TRBV6-2/TRBV6-3
CASRVDRNYGYTF TGTGCCAGCAGGGTAGACAGGAACTATGGCTACACCTTC NA NA TRBJ1-2 TRBV28
CASSQAEGFSTGELFF TGTGCCAGCAGCCAAGCGGAGGGCTTCAGCACCGGGGAGCTGTTTTTT NA NA TRBJ2-2 TRBV3-1/TRBV3-2
CASSLEEYQPQHF TGTGCCAGCAGCTTAGAAGAGTATCAGCCCCAGCATTTT NA NA TRBJ1-5 TRBV7-9
CASSEDRVNTEAFF TGTGCCAGCAGTGAGGACAGGGTGAACACTGAAGCTTTCTTT NA TRBD1 TRBJ1-1 TRBV6-1
CASSSGQGAYTGELFF TGCGCCAGCAGCTCCGGACAGGGGGCATACACCGGGGAGCTGTTTTTT NA TRBD1 TRBJ2-2 TRBV5-1
CASSQRQDYGYTF TGTGCCAGCAGCCAAAGACAGGACTATGGCTACACCTTC NA NA TRBJ1-2 TRBV5-4
CASSPSLSYGYTF TGTGCCAGCAGCCCCTCCCTCTCCTATGGCTACACCTTC few NA TRBJ1-2 TRBV3-1/TRBV3-2
CASSSGQGNTEAFF TGCGCCAGCAGCTCGGGTCAGGGGAACACTGAAGCTTTCTTT NA NA TRBJ1-1 TRBV5-1